The T cell receptor beta chain under discussion was sequenced for a study of vaccination and CD4 T cells after COVID-19. Whole-study context: The post-COVID samples were taken a median about 100 days after diagnosis, anywhere from 35 to 161.

This clonotype is termed medium-sized. Its target is not known. The Oncomine TCR Beta short-read assay was applied to DNA of cultured CD4+ T cells. TCRdb reprocessed the PCR reads with MiXCR, giving one entry per CDR3 protein. The sample shows 4,600 or so distinct CDR3 sequences, approximately 30% of them seen only once. The sample's treatment: roughly 10-day PBMC culture with coronavirus spike peptide pools or control peptides (ViraFEST assay). Two million PBMCs went into each well for culture with 10 IU/ml IL-2 and about 10 ug/ml peptide pools. The CDR3 covers 16 residues. Germline V gene lookup returns CDR1 KGHSH and CDR2 LQKENI. V gave up 4 bases and J gave up 2 bases, with 17 bases separating them.

The sample was CD4+ T cells from blood, cultured in vitro. The V and J genes are TRBV18 and TRBJ1-2; no firm D call. The sequence was collected from a human donor who had recovered from COVID-19. CDR3 nucleotides: TGTGCCAGCTCACAAAACCTGGGTAGCTTGAACTATGGCTACACCTTC. It is translated as CASSQNLGSLNYGYTF.